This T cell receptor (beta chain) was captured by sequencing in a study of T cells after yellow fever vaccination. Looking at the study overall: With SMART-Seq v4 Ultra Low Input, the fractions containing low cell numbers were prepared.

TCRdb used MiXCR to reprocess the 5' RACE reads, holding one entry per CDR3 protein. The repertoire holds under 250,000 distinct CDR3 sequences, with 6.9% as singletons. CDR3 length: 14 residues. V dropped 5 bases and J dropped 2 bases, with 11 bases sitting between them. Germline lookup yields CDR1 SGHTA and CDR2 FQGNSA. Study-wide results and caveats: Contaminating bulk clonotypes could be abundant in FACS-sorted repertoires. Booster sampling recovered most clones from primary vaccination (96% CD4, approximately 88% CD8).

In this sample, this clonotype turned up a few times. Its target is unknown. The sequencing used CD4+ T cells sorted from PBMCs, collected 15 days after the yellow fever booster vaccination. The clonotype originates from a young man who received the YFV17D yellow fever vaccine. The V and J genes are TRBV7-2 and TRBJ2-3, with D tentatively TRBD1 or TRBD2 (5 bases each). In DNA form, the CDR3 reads TGTGCCAGCAGCCCGGGGACCTACACAGATACGCAGTATTTT. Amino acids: CASSPGTYTDTQYF.